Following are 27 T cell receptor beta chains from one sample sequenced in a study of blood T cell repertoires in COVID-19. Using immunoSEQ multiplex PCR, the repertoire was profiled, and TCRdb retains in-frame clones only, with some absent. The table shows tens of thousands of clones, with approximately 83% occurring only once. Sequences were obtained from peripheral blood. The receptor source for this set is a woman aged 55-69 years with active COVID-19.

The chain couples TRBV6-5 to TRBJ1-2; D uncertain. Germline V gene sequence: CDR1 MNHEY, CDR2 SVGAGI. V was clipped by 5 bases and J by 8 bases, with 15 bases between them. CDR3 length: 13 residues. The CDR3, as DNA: TGTGCCAGCAGTCGAACGGAGGTCGGGGGCTACACCTTC. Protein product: CASSRTEVGGYTF.

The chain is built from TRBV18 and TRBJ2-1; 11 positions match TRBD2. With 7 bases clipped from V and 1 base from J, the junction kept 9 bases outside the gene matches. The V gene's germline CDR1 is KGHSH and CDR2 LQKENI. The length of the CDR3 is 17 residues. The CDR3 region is CASLNSGRAGSYNEQFF. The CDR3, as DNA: TGTGCCAGCTTAAATAGCGGGAGGGCCGGGTCCTACAATGAGCAGTTCTTC. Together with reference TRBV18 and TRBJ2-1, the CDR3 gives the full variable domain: NAGVMQNPRHLVRRRGQEARLRCSPMKGHSHVYWYRQLPEEGLKFMVYLQKENIIDESGMPKERFSAEFPKEGPSILRIQQVVRGDSAAYFCASLNSGRAGSYNEQFFGPGTRLTVL.

CDR3 loop: CSVGGESSGANVLTF. DNA for the CDR3: TGCAGCGTTGGGGGGGAGAGCTCTGGGGCCAACGTCCTGACTTTC. The genes are TRBV29-1 and TRBJ2-6; possibly TRBD2 for D (6 bases). CDR1 is SQVTM and CDR2 is ANQGSEA in the germline V gene. The CDR3 totals 15 residues. The V and J ends lost 4 bases and 0 bases respectively, with 10 bases between them.

DNA of the CDR3: TGTGCCAGCAGCCAAGATATGAGGGAGAGGCCCCAGCATTTT. This encodes CASSQDMRERPQHF. This chain uses TRBV4-2 with TRBJ1-5; D remains ambiguous. Trimming shortened V by 0 bases and J by 9 bases, and 12 bases separated the two germline ends. Germline V lookup: CDR1 LGHNA, CDR2 YNFKEQ. This CDR3 comprises 14 residues.

The CDR3 spells CASSQAQQSYYEQYF. DNA for the CDR3: TGCGCCAGCAGCCAGGCTCAACAGAGTTACTACGAGCAGTACTTC. The rearrangement joins TRBV4-1 to TRBJ2-7; the D is unclear. Trimming shortened V by 3 bases and J by 3 bases, and 15 bases separated the two germline ends. This CDR3 is 15 amino acids long. CDR1 is MGHRA, CDR2 YSYEKL, per germline.

Here the CDR3 DNA reads TGTGCCACCAGCAGAGGGGGCGGTGATACGCAGTATTTT. Its protein is CATSRGGGDTQYF. The V and J genes are TRBV15 and TRBJ2-3, with TRBD1 as a possible D gene (5 bases). The CDR3 has 13 amino acids. From germline, CDR1 is LNHNV and CDR2 YYDKDF (reference sequence). V gave up 1 base and J gave up 6 bases, with 8 bases separating them.

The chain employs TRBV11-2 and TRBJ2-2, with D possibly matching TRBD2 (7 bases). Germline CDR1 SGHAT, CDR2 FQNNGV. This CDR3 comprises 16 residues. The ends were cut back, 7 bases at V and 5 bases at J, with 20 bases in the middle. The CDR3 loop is CASTSSGGRWTGELFF. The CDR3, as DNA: TGTGCCAGCACCTCCTCCGGGGGGCGGTGGACCGGGGAGCTGTTTTTT. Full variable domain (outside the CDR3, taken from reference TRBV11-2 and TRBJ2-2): EAGVAQSPRYKIIEKRQSVAFWCNPISGHATLYWYQQILGQGPKLLIQFQNNGVVDDSQLPKDRFSAERLKGVDSTLKIQPAKLEDSAVYLCASTSSGGRWTGELFFGEGSRLTVL.

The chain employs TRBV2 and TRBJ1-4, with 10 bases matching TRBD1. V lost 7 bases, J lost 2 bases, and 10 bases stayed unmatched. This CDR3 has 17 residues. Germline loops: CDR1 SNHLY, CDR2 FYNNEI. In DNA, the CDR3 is TGTGCCAGCACCCGGGACAGGGGAATGGGGACTAATGAAAAACTGTTTTTT. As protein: CASTRDRGMGTNEKLFF. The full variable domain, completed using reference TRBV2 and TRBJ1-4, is EPEVTQTPSHQVTQMGQEVILRCVPISNHLYFYWYRQILGQKVEFLVSFYNNEISEKSEIFDDQFSVERPDGSNFTLKIRSTKLEDSAMYFCASTRDRGMGTNEKLFFGSGTQLSVL.

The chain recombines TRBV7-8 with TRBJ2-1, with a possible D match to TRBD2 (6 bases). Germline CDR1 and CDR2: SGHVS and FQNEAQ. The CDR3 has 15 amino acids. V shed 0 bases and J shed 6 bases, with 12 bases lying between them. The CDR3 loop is CASSLAAGLPNEQFF. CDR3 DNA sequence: TGTGCCAGCAGCTTAGCTGCGGGACTGCCCAATGAGCAGTTCTTC.

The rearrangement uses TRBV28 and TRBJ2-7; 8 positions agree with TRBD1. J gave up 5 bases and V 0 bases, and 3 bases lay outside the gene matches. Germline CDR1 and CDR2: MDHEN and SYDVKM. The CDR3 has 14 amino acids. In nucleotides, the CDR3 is TGTGCCAGCAGTTTATGGGACAGGGTCCACGAGCAGTACTTC. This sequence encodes CASSLWDRVHEQYF.

The CDR3 nucleotides are TGTGCCAGCAGCTTAACATCGACAGGGGTAACCGGGGAGCTGTTTTTT. It is translated as CASSLTSTGVTGELFF. The chain links TRBV7-3 to TRBJ2-2, with TRBD1 identical over 8 bases. Losses at the gene ends were 0 bases for V and 5 bases for J; bases not matched to a gene: 5. The germline CDR1 and CDR2 sequences are SGHTA and FQGTGA. The CDR3 spans 16 residues.

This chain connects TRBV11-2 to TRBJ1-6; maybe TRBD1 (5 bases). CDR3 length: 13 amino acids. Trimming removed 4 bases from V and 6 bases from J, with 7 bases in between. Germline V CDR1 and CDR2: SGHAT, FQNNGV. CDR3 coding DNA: TGTGCCAGCAGCTGGGGCAGTAATTCACCCCTCCACTTT. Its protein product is CASSWGSNSPLHF.

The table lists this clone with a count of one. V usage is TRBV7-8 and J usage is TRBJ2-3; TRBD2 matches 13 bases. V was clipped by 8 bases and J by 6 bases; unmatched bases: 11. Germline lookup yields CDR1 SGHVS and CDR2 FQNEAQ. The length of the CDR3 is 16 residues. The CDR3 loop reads CASSKTTSGRGDTQYF. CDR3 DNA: TGTGCCAGCTCTAAAACTACTAGCGGGAGGGGGGATACGCAGTATTTT. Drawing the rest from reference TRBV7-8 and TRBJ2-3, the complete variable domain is GAGVSQSPRYKVAKRGQDVALRCDPISGHVSLFWYQQALGQGPEFLTYFQNEAQLDKSGLPSDRFFAERPEGSVSTLKIQRTQQEDSAVYLCASSKTTSGRGDTQYFGPGTRLTVL.

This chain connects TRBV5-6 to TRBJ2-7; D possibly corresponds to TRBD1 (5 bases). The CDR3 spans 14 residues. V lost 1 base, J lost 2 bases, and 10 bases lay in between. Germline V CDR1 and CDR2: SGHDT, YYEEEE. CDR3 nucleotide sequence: TGTGCCAGCAGCTTGATACAGGTGGCCTACGAGCAGTACTTC. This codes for CASSLIQVAYEQYF.

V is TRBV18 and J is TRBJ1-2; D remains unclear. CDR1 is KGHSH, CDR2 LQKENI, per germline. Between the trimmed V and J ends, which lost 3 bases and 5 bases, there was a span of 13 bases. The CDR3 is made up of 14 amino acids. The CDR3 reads CASSPEGAGYGYTF. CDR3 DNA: TGTGCCAGCTCACCTGAGGGCGCGGGGTATGGCTACACCTTC.

CDR3 residues: CASSLDYAGYNEQFF. Here the CDR3 DNA reads TGTGCCAGCAGCTTGGACTATGCGGGCTACAATGAGCAGTTCTTC. The V and J genes are TRBV5-4 and TRBJ2-1, with D perhaps matching TRBD2 (5 bases). Germline lookup yields CDR1 SGHNT and CDR2 YYREEE (reference sequence). The CDR3 spans 15 residues. The V end was cut by 0 bases, the J end by 3 bases, with 10 bases between.

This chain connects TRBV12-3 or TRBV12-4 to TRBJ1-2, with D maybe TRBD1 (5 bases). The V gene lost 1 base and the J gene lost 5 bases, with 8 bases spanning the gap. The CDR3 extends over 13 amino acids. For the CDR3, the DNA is TGTGCCAGCAGTTTAGGACAGACATATGGCTACACCTTC. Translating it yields CASSLGQTYGYTF.

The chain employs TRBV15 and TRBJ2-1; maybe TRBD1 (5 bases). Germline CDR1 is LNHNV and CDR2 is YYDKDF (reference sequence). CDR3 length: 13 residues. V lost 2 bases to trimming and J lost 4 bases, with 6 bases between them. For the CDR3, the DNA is TGTGCCACCAGCAGACCAGGGTACAATGAGCAGTTCTTC. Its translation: CATSRPGYNEQFF.

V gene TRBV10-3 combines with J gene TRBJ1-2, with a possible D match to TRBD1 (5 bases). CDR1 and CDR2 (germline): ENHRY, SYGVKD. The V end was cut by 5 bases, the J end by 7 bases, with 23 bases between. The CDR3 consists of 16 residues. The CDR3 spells CAISPGLRQPSGGYTF. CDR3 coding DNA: TGTGCCATCAGTCCGGGACTCCGCCAACCTTCTGGTGGCTACACCTTC.

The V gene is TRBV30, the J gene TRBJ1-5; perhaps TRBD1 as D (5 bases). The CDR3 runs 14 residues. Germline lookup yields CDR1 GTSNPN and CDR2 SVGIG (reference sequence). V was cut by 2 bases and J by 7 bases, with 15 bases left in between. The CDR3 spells CAWSSGALGQPQHF. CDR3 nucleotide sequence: TGTGCCTGGAGTAGCGGGGCGCTAGGGCAGCCCCAGCATTTT.

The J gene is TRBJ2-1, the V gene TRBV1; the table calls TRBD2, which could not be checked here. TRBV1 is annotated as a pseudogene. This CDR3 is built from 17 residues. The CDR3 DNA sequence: TGCACCAGCAGCCAAGCCGGAACTCGGCGGGATTACAATGAGCAGTTCTTC. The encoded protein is CTSSQAGTRRDYNEQFF.

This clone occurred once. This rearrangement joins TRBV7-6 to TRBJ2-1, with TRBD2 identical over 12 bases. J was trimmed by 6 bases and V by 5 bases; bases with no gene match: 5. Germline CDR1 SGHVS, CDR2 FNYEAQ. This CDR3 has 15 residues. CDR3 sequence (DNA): TGTGCCAGCAGCCCGACTAGCGGGAGCAGCAATGAGCAGTTCTTC. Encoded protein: CASSPTSGSSNEQFF.

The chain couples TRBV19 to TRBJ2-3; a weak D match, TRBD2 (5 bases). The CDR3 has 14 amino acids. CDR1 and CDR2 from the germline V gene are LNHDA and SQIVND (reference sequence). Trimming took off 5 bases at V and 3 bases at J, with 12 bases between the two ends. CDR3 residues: CASSPKRGTDTQYF. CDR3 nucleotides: TGTGCCAGTAGTCCAAAGCGAGGGACAGATACGCAGTATTTT.

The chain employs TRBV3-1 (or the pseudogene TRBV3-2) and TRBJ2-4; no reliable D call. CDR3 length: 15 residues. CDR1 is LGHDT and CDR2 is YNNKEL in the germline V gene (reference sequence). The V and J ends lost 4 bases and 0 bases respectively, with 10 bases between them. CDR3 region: CASSPTNLAKNIQYF. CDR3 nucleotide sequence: TGTGCCAGCAGCCCAACAAACCTAGCCAAAAACATTCAGTACTTC.

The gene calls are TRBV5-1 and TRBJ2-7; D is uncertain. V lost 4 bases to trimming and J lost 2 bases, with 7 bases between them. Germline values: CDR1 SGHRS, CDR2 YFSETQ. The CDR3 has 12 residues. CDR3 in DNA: TGCGCCAGCAGCCCCAGGACCTACGAGCAGTACTTC. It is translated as CASSPRTYEQYF.

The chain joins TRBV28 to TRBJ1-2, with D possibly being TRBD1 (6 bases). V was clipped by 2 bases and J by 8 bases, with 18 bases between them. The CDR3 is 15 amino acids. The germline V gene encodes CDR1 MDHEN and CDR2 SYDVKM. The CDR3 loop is CASSLARGVWWGYTF. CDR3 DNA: TGTGCCAGCAGTTTAGCCAGGGGAGTGTGGTGGGGCTACACCTTC.

The CDR3 loop is CATSRAGGYGYTF. CDR3 DNA sequence: TGTGCCACCAGCAGAGCAGGGGGCTATGGCTACACCTTC. The chain uses TRBV15 and TRBJ1-2, with 7 bases identical to TRBD1. The ends lost 1 base at V and 4 bases at J; junction bases unmatched: 0. This CDR3 spans 13 amino acids. Germline values: CDR1 LNHNV, CDR2 YYDKDF (reference sequence).